Shown below are 6 T cell receptor beta chains from a single sample sequenced in a study of T cells in Graves' hyperthyroidism and ophthalmopathy. Amplification targeted TCR beta CDR3 regions from RNA transcripts. Using the HTBI primer set, a first-round RT-PCR was run on the TCR CDR3. TCRdb reprocessed the multiplex PCR reads via MiXCR and lists one record per CDR3 protein. The sample carries approximately 370,000 distinct CDR3 sequences, about 15% recorded once. Sequencing input: blood. Receptors originate from a woman aged 25 to 39 with Graves' hyperthyroidism.

This chain uses TRBV20-1 with TRBJ2-1; TRBD2 agrees at 8 bases. Germline V lookup: CDR1 DFQATT, CDR2 SNEGSKA (reference sequence). CDR3 length: 13 residues. The ends lost 1 base at V and 6 bases at J; junction bases unmatched: 2. The CDR3 protein is CSARGTSINEQFF. CDR3 nucleotide sequence: TGCAGTGCTAGAGGGACTAGCATCAATGAGCAGTTCTTC.

This clonotype was observed a handful of times. CDR3 bases: TGTGCCAGCAGCGACTCTATAGGCTCCTACGAGCAGTACTTC. The encoded protein is CASSDSIGSYEQYF. This chain links TRBV5-4 with TRBJ2-7; D not certain. The CDR3 sequence is 14 residues long. Trimming took 4 bases from V and 0 from J, leaving 11 bases between them. CDR1 and CDR2 (germline): SGHNT, YYREEE (reference sequence).

The chain links TRBV28 to TRBJ1-5, with no clear D. This CDR3 contains 14 residues. The germline V and J ends were trimmed by 2 bases and 6 bases, with 11 bases remaining between them. Germline CDR1 reads MDHEN; CDR2 reads SYDVKM. CDR3 sequence reads: CASSLHKPGQPQHF. The CDR3 DNA follows: TGTGCCAGCAGTTTACATAAGCCGGGTCAGCCCCAGCATTTT.

This clonotype was counted a few times. A much larger clone differs by one base, so this may be a read error. The chain recombines TRBV6-1 with TRBJ2-3; D remains unclear. Germline CDR1 and CDR2: MNHNS and SASEGT. Trimming took off 9 bases at V and 0 bases at J, with 13 bases between the two ends. The CDR3 loop spans 14 amino acids. The CDR3 reads CASGAMTSTDTQYF. The CDR3 nucleotides read TGTGCCAGTGGCGCGATGACTAGCACAGATACGCAGTATTTT.

This clonotype has a count of ten or more. The V and J genes are TRBV11-2 and TRBJ1-2; D is unclear. Germline loops: CDR1 SGHAT, CDR2 FQNNGV. The V and J ends lost 5 bases and 4 bases respectively, with 14 bases between them. The CDR3 extends over 14 amino acids. The CDR3 spells CASSPDRFAYGYTF. The CDR3 coding sequence is TGTGCCAGCAGCCCCGACCGATTTGCCTATGGCTACACCTTC.

On this clonotype: A much more abundant neighbour one base away suggests this may be a read error. This CDR3 is CASSLAFGQFNEQYF. DNA for the CDR3: TGTGCCAGCAGCTTAGCATTTGGGCAGTTCAATGAGCAGTACTTC. The chain is built from TRBV11-3 and TRBJ2-7; D gene unclear. The CDR3 length is 15 residues. The germline V and J ends were trimmed by 1 base and 7 bases, with 17 bases remaining between them. Germline CDR1 is SGHNT and CDR2 is YENEEA.